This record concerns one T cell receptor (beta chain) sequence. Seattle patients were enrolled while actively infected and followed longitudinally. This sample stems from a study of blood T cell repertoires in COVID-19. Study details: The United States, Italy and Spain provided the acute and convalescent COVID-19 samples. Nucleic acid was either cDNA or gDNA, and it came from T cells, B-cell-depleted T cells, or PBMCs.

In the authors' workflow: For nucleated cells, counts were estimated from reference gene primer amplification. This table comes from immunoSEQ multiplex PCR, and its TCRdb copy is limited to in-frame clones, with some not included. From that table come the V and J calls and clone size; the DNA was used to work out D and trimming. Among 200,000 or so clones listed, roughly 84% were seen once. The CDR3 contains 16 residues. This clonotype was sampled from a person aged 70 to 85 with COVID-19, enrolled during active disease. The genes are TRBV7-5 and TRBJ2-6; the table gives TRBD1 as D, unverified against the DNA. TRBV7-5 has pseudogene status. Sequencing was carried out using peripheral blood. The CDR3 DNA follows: TGTGTCAGAAGGGCTACAGGGGTAGCTGGGGCCAACGTCCTGACTTTC. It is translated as CVRRATGVAGANVLTF.